This T cell receptor beta chain was captured in a study of neurological immune-mediated disorders. The making of cDNA relied on 5'RACE with 10-nucleotide random UMIs. TCRdb ran MiXCR on the 5' RACE reads and lists one entry per CDR3 protein. Among tens of thousands of distinct CDR3 sequences listed, about an eighth were seen once. This clonotype has ten or more counts. Its specificity is unknown. The CDR3 covers 14 residues. Trimming removed 5 bases from V and 1 base from J, with 12 bases in between. Per the germline V gene, CDR1 is SGHKS and CDR2 is YYEKEE (reference sequence). Whole-study results and caveats: No CDR3 amino acid sequences were shared by expanded clones across subjects, suggesting private repertoires in all groups. Multiple sclerosis was found to have the least TCR clonal expansion, below healthy controls, and HTLV-1-associated myelopathy the most.

Time point here: longitudinal time-point 1 (baseline). Unsorted libraries were prepared from 2 million PBMCs that had been stored at -80 C. Sequencing used PBMCs. This chain links TRBV5-5 with TRBJ1-1; D call uncertain. The clonotype originates from a female donor with HTLV-1-associated myelopathy (HAM/TSP). In DNA form, the CDR3 reads TGTGCCAGCAGTCCCCTTGGCGGGAACACTGAAGCTTTCTTT. Protein product: CASSPLGGNTEAFF.